This T cell receptor beta chain comes out of a study of shared clonotypes between healthy human individuals. At the level of the study: The cohort had two women and a few men, ages 18 to 49. Study-level results: Across four donors, naive CD4 shared roughly 5%, naive CD8 more than 3%, memory CD4 roughly 2.3%, memory CD8 around 0.36%.

Both subsets, CD45RA+ naive and CD45RA-negative memory, were split from the CD4+ cells. With respect to this clone: Its antigen remains unidentified.

This CDR3 spans 14 amino acids. With 3 bases clipped from V and 6 bases from J, the junction kept 5 bases outside the gene matches. Looked up from germline, CDR1 is KGHSH and CDR2 is LQKENI. Using immunoSEQ multiplex PCR, the repertoire was profiled, and TCRdb retains in-frame clones only, with some absent. The sample lists about 1 million clones, about 77% seen once, with about 1.5% in the top ten. The V call is TRBV18, the J call TRBJ2-7; 10 bases agree with TRBD1. This TCR came from a man between 18 and 29 years old in good health. Sequences were obtained from memory CD4+ T cells sorted from blood. Specified subset: CD45RA-negative fraction. The CDR3 DNA reads as TGTGCCAGCTCACCCCAGGACAGGGGGTCCGAGCAGTACTTC. Translation: CASSPQDRGSEQYF.